This T cell receptor beta chain was sequenced during a study of metastatic and nonmetastatic thyroid tumors. Study-level background: Repertoire comparison spanned blood and tumor or nodule tissue of malignant and benign thyroid patients.

Treatment of any kind had been given to no patient before thyroid surgery. For this clone: The antigen is undetermined.

Authors' processing steps: A papillary thyroid cancer distant-metastasis classifier was built from CDR3 differences across clinicopathological groups. TCRdb re-called the PCR reads via MiXCR. These V and J calls rely on TCRdb rather than the paper's analysis. The sample lists around 23,000 clones, approximately 10% occurring once. The CDR3 has 15 amino acids. Per germline, CDR1 LNHDA and CDR2 SQIVND (reference sequence). Study-level findings and limits: Malignant thyroid tumors reportedly had TCR beta diversity that was significantly higher than in benign nodules, in blood and tumor.

Sequenced: blood. This clonotype was sampled from a female donor with papillary thyroid cancer or a benign thyroid nodule (not recorded which). Some clones in this sample may be carry-over from other donors' samples. The rearrangement uses TRBV19 and TRBJ1-1; TRBD1 aligns across 9 bases. CDR3 coding DNA: TGTTCTAGTAGAGACCGGGACAGGGCGGGCACTGAAGCTTTCTTT. As protein: CSSRDRDRAGTEAFF.